The entry that follows covers one T cell receptor beta chain sequence. The individuals who served as donors were healthy Caucasians living in Russia, aged about 6 to 100. These data come from a study of blood T cells in healthy people across ages. Germline values: CDR1 SGHTA, CDR2 FQGNSA. Trimming pared 2 bases from V and 5 bases from J, leaving 13 bases between. The CDR3 spans 16 residues. Then a second PCR, running roughly 7 to 11 cycles, was carried out with a sample-barcoded 5' primer and a J-beta primer mix. MiXCR was run by TCRdb on the 5' RACE reads, yielding one entry per CDR3 protein. The sample shows approximately 490,000 distinct CDR3 sequences, about 25% of them seen only once. These sequences were also reported in another study, on T cells of mothers and their children.

Sequenced input: blood. This TCR came from a boy between 10 and 17 years old in good health. The V gene is TRBV7-2, the J gene TRBJ1-6; D perhaps matches TRBD1 (5 bases). The CDR3 DNA reads TGTGCCAGCAGCTTATTTCGGGGCGGAAATAATTCACCCCTCCACTTT. This gives the protein CASSLFRGGNNSPLHF.